This TCR beta chain stems from a study of early T cells in non-severe SARS-CoV-2 infection. Study-level background: The sequenced material was bulk RNA from unsorted whole blood, and its chains were unpaired.

This CDR3 contains 14 residues. Individual cDNA molecules were tagged with unique molecular identifiers. Using its own MiXCR run on the 5' RACE reads, TCRdb lists one record per CDR3 protein. The sample comprises about 81,000 distinct CDR3 sequences, over 5% of which are singletons, and about 7.8% rests with the top ten. The V gene is TRBV21-1, the J gene TRBJ1-5; the DNA was not compared with TRBD1, the D call given in the table. TRBV21-1 is marked as a pseudogene. The source is an adult who was a healthcare worker with PCR-confirmed SARS-CoV-2 infection or an uninfected control (not recorded which). Specimen: whole blood. DNA of the CDR3: TGTGCCAGCAGCCAAGGACAGCCTGATCAGCCCCAGCATTTT. Translated: CASSQGQPDQPQHF.